This TCR beta chain came from a study of blood T cell repertoires in COVID-19. Looking at the study overall: Specimens from acute and convalescent COVID-19 originated in the United States, Italy and Spain. T cells, B-cell-depleted T cells, or PBMCs supplied cDNA or gDNA.

The germline V gene has CDR1 SQVTM and CDR2 ANQGSEA. Germline trimming cut 7 bases from V and 7 bases from J; bases unmatched to any gene: 3. The length of the CDR3 is 11 residues. Per the original data handling: Amplification of reference gene primers provided the estimated nucleated cell counts. The repertoire was sequenced with immunoSEQ multiplex PCR; TCRdb's copy has only in-frame clones and lacks some. The DNA gave D and trimming, while V, J and clone size come from that table. This table holds fewer than 40,000 clones, 80% found once. This receptor was obtained from a man at least 80 years old with acute or convalescent COVID-19. Sequenced sample: peripheral blood. The chain joins TRBV29-1 to TRBJ1-4; 7 nucleotides agree with TRBD1. CDR3 in amino acids: CSATGVEKLFF. Written as DNA, the CDR3 is TGCAGCGCAACAGGGGTTGAAAAACTGTTTTTT.